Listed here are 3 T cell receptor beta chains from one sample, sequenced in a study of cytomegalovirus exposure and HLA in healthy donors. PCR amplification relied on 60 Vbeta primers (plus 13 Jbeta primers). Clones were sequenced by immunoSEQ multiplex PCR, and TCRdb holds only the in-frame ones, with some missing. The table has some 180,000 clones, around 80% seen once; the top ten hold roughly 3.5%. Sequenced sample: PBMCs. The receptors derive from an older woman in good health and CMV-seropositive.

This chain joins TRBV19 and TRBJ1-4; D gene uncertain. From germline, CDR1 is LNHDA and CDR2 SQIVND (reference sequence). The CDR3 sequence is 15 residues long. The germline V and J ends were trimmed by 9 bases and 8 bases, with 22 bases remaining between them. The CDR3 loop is CARPQGGAPREKLFF. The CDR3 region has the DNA TGTGCCAGGCCTCAAGGAGGAGCCCCGAGGGAAAAACTGTTTTTT.

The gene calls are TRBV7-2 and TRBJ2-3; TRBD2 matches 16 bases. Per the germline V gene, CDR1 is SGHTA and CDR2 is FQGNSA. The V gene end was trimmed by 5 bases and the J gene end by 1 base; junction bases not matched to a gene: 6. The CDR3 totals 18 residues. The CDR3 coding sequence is TGTGCCAGCAGCGGGGGACTAGCGGGGGGGCTTGGCACAGATACGCAGTATTTT. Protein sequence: CASSGGLAGGLGTDTQYF. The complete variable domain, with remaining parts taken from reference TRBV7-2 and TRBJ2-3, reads GAGVSQSPSNKVTEKGKDVELRCDPISGHTALYWYRQSLGQGLEFLIYFQGNSAPDKSGLPSDRFSAERTGGSVSTLTIQRTQQEDSAVYLCASSGGLAGGLGTDTQYFGPGTRLTVL.

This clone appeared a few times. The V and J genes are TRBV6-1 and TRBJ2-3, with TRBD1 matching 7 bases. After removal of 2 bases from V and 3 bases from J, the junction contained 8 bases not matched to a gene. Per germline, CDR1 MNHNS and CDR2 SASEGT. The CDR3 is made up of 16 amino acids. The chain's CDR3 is CASSEKGQSTTDTQYF. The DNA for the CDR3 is TGTGCCAGCAGTGAAAAGGGACAGTCCACAACAGATACGCAGTATTTT.